This T cell receptor (beta chain) emerged from a study of blood T cells in healthy people across ages. This CDR3 has 16 residues. PBMCs were isolated at a quantity of at least 7 million per sample. Total RNA was extracted at no less than 5 micrograms per sample. A J-beta primer mix and a sample-barcoded 5' primer were used in a second PCR of about 7 to 12 cycles. Via MiXCR, TCRdb re-called the 5' RACE reads, giving one row per CDR3 protein. The sample carries fewer than 1.5 million distinct CDR3 sequences, roughly 40% recorded once. The sequenced sample consisted of blood. The chain recombines TRBV21-1 with TRBJ1-1; the table's TRBD1 call for D was not verified on the DNA. TRBV21-1 is termed a pseudogene. The TCR was taken from a woman aged 18 to 35 in good health. CDR3 sequence (DNA): TGTGCCAGCAGCAAGCTCCCGGGATCGACAAACACTGAAGCTTTCTTT. Encoded protein: CASSKLPGSTNTEAFF.